These T cell receptor beta chains were read from a single sample in a study of T cell responses to AZD1222 COVID-19 vaccine. Some clones are missing from TCRdb's copy, which holds only in-frame ones; the method was immunoSEQ multiplex PCR. The sample has 110,000 or so clones; roughly 91% are singletons. The material was peripheral blood, obtained 28 days after the second AZD1222 dose. The receptors stem from an adult who received the AZD1222 COVID-19 vaccine. Both conserved end residues are part of each CDR3. Fields, in order: J gene, D gene, clone size, V gene, CDR3 protein, CDR3 DNA. The D gene is left open where the match is weak. Clone size appears in some rows only: once, few, many, or a class for an expanded clone.

j_gene: TRBJ2-7; d_gene: TRBD2; abundance: .; v_gene: TRBV6-5; CDR3aa: CASRLAGGREQYF; CDR3nt: TGTGCCAGCAGACTAGCGGGGGGTCGCGAGCAGTACTTC
j_gene: TRBJ1-1; d_gene: .; abundance: .; v_gene: TRBV19; CDR3aa: CASSMAAGGAEAFF; CDR3nt: TGTGCCAGTAGTATGGCTGCGGGAGGGGCTGAAGCTTTCTTT
j_gene: TRBJ2-7; d_gene: TRBD2; abundance: .; v_gene: TRBV7-9; CDR3aa: CASSLASGGWYEQYF; CDR3nt: TGTGCCAGCAGCTTGGCTAGCGGGGGGTGGTACGAGCAGTACTTC
j_gene: TRBJ2-5; d_gene: .; abundance: .; v_gene: TRBV5-1; CDR3aa: CASSNSGTQYF; CDR3nt: TGCGCCAGCAGCAACTCGGGGACCCAGTACTTC
j_gene: TRBJ1-1; d_gene: .; abundance: .; v_gene: TRBV19; CDR3aa: CASSLRGSATEAFF; CDR3nt: TGTGCCAGTAGTCTCCGTGGCTCGGCCACTGAAGCTTTCTTT
j_gene: TRBJ1-4; d_gene: .; abundance: once; v_gene: TRBV5-1; CDR3aa: CASSLGANEKLFF; CDR3nt: TGCGCCAGCAGCTTGGGAGCGAATGAAAAACTGTTTTTT
j_gene: TRBJ2-7; d_gene: .; abundance: .; v_gene: TRBV16; CDR3aa: CASSLWGEQYF; CDR3nt: TGTGCCAGCAGCCTGTGGGGCGAGCAGTACTTC
j_gene: TRBJ2-7; d_gene: .; abundance: once; v_gene: TRBV18; CDR3aa: CASSPPGQGEQYF; CDR3nt: TGTGCCAGCTCACCCCCGGGACAAGGTGAGCAGTACTTC
j_gene: TRBJ2-3; d_gene: .; abundance: .; v_gene: TRBV15; CDR3aa: CATSRLAGSTQYF; CDR3nt: TGTGCCACCAGCAGACTCGCGGGGAGTACGCAGTATTTT
j_gene: TRBJ2-1; d_gene: TRBD1; abundance: .; v_gene: TRBV12-3/TRBV12-4; CDR3aa: CASSSTGNEQFF; CDR3nt: TGTGCCAGCAGTTCGACAGGGAATGAGCAGTTCTTC
j_gene: TRBJ2-1; d_gene: TRBD2; abundance: .; v_gene: TRBV7-2; CDR3aa: CASSLETGGVTPVF; CDR3nt: TGTGCCAGCAGCTTGGAAACGGGGGGGGTTACACCGGTCTTC
j_gene: TRBJ2-7; d_gene: TRBD1; abundance: .; v_gene: TRBV6-1; CDR3aa: CASSEAGSYRGFIEQYF; CDR3nt: TGTGCCAGCAGTGAAGCAGGGTCGTACAGGGGGTTCATCGAGCAGTACTTC
j_gene: TRBJ2-7; d_gene: .; abundance: .; v_gene: TRBV19; CDR3aa: CASNAFGQGVHEQYF; CDR3nt: TGTGCCAGTAACGCCTTCGGTCAGGGTGTCCACGAGCAGTACTTC
j_gene: TRBJ1-2; d_gene: .; abundance: .; v_gene: TRBV25-1; CDR3aa: CASSEFRGYGYTF; CDR3nt: TGTGCCAGCAGTGAATTCCGGGGCTATGGCTACACCTTC
j_gene: TRBJ1-2; d_gene: .; abundance: .; v_gene: TRBV15; CDR3aa: CATSRDQNSYGYTF; CDR3nt: TGTGCCACCAGCAGAGATCAAAACAGCTATGGCTACACCTTC
j_gene: TRBJ2-1; d_gene: TRBD2; abundance: .; v_gene: TRBV9; CDR3aa: CASSATSGYYNEQFF; CDR3nt: TGTGCCAGCAGCGCAACTAGCGGGTATTACAATGAGCAGTTCTTC
j_gene: TRBJ1-5; d_gene: .; abundance: once; v_gene: TRBV4-1; CDR3aa: CASSQDRGSWSNQPQHF; CDR3nt: TGCGCCAGCAGCCAAGATAGGGGGAGTTGGAGCAATCAGCCCCAGCATTTT
j_gene: TRBJ2-7; d_gene: .; abundance: .; v_gene: TRBV4-1; CDR3aa: CASSRKTGIESYEQYF; CDR3nt: TGCGCCAGCAGCCGGAAGACAGGAATCGAATCCTACGAGCAGTACTTC
j_gene: TRBJ1-5; d_gene: .; abundance: .; v_gene: TRBV27; CDR3aa: CASSPLLEGGSQPQHF; CDR3nt: TGTGCCAGCAGTCCCCTACTTGAAGGGGGAAGTCAGCCCCAGCATTTT
j_gene: TRBJ2-1; d_gene: TRBD2; abundance: once; v_gene: TRBV7-3; CDR3aa: CASSPGSGGVFDEQFF; CDR3nt: TGTGCCAGCAGCCCAGGTAGCGGGGGGGTCTTCGATGAGCAGTTCTTC
j_gene: TRBJ2-1; d_gene: .; abundance: .; v_gene: TRBV7-3; CDR3aa: CASSFMDANEQFF; CDR3nt: TGTGCCAGCAGCTTTATGGACGCCAATGAGCAGTTCTTC
j_gene: TRBJ2-7; d_gene: .; abundance: .; v_gene: TRBV7-3; CDR3aa: CASSFYEQYF; CDR3nt: TGTGCCAGCAGCTTCTACGAGCAGTACTTC
j_gene: TRBJ1-2; d_gene: .; abundance: .; v_gene: TRBV9; CDR3aa: CASSVTGTTGYTF; CDR3nt: TGTGCCAGCAGCGTCACCGGGACAACAGGCTACACCTTC
j_gene: TRBJ2-2; d_gene: .; abundance: .; v_gene: TRBV5-6; CDR3aa: CASSLASWGTGELFF; CDR3nt: TGTGCCAGCAGCTTGGCGAGCTGGGGCACCGGGGAGCTGTTTTTT
j_gene: TRBJ2-1; d_gene: .; abundance: .; v_gene: TRBV11-2; CDR3aa: CASSRFGGLDNEQFF; CDR3nt: TGTGCCAGCAGTCGCTTCGGGGGCCTAGACAATGAGCAGTTCTTC
j_gene: TRBJ1-1; d_gene: .; abundance: .; v_gene: TRBV4-2; CDR3aa: CASSTHLGPEAFF; CDR3nt: TGTGCCAGCAGCACCCACCTAGGGCCCGAAGCTTTCTTT
j_gene: TRBJ2-1; d_gene: .; abundance: .; v_gene: TRBV3-1/TRBV3-2; CDR3aa: CASSQDLAAYNEQFF; CDR3nt: TGTGCCAGCAGCCAAGATCTAGCAGCCTACAATGAGCAGTTCTTC
j_gene: TRBJ1-2; d_gene: .; abundance: .; v_gene: TRBV25-1; CDR3aa: CASSGRGSGLGYTF; CDR3nt: TGTGCCAGCAGTGGAAGGGGGTCAGGCCTTGGCTACACCTTC
j_gene: TRBJ2-3; d_gene: .; abundance: .; v_gene: TRBV7-8; CDR3aa: CASSLVGGVRTDTQYF; CDR3nt: TGTGCCAGCAGCTTAGTGGGGGGAGTCCGCACAGATACGCAGTATTTT
j_gene: TRBJ1-2; d_gene: TRBD1; abundance: .; v_gene: TRBV4-1; CDR3aa: CASSQATGGFYGYTF; CDR3nt: TGCGCCAGCAGCCAAGCTACAGGGGGCTTCTATGGCTACACCTTC
j_gene: TRBJ2-7; d_gene: TRBD2; abundance: .; v_gene: TRBV7-9; CDR3aa: CASSRGGVSPYEQYF; CDR3nt: TGTGCCAGCAGCCGTGGGGGGGTCTCCCCATACGAGCAGTACTTC
j_gene: TRBJ1-4; d_gene: TRBD1; abundance: .; v_gene: TRBV5-4; CDR3aa: CASSLGGQGGNEKLFF; CDR3nt: TGTGCCAGCAGCTTGGGGGGACAGGGGGGAAATGAAAAACTGTTTTTT
j_gene: TRBJ1-2; d_gene: .; abundance: .; v_gene: TRBV7-9; CDR3aa: CASSYDYYGYTF; CDR3nt: TGTGCCAGCAGCTACGACTACTATGGCTACACCTTC
j_gene: TRBJ2-2; d_gene: .; abundance: .; v_gene: TRBV7-9; CDR3aa: CASSLADTSVTGELFF; CDR3nt: TGTGCCAGCAGCTTAGCGGATACTAGTGTCACCGGGGAGCTGTTTTTT
j_gene: TRBJ2-3; d_gene: TRBD1; abundance: once; v_gene: TRBV6-5; CDR3aa: CASSYSARGPDTQYF; CDR3nt: TGTGCCAGCAGTTACTCGGCCAGGGGGCCTGATACGCAGTATTTT
j_gene: TRBJ2-5; d_gene: .; abundance: .; v_gene: TRBV3-1/TRBV3-2; CDR3aa: CASTQPDYQETQYF; CDR3nt: TGTGCCAGCACCCAACCAGACTATCAAGAGACCCAGTACTTC
j_gene: TRBJ1-1; d_gene: .; abundance: once; v_gene: TRBV7-2; CDR3aa: CASSRGQTGGTEAFF; CDR3nt: TGTGCCAGCAGCCGCGGACAGACCGGAGGCACTGAAGCTTTCTTT
j_gene: TRBJ2-2; d_gene: .; abundance: .; v_gene: TRBV2; CDR3aa: CASLPTGRGDTGELFF; CDR3nt: TGTGCCAGCCTCCCCACCGGCCGAGGGGACACCGGGGAGCTGTTTTTT
j_gene: TRBJ2-3; d_gene: TRBD2; abundance: .; v_gene: TRBV11-3; CDR3aa: CASSVGLAGETQYF; CDR3nt: TGTGCCAGCAGCGTGGGACTAGCGGGGGAGACGCAGTATTTT
j_gene: TRBJ2-1; d_gene: TRBD2; abundance: once; v_gene: TRBV7-2; CDR3aa: CASSLARTSGSHNEQFF; CDR3nt: TGTGCCAGCAGCTTAGCCCGGACTAGCGGGAGTCACAATGAGCAGTTCTTC
j_gene: TRBJ2-7; d_gene: TRBD2; abundance: .; v_gene: TRBV11-3; CDR3aa: CASSAGTSGAVDEQYF; CDR3nt: TGTGCCAGCAGCGCGGGGACTAGCGGGGCTGTTGACGAGCAGTACTTC
j_gene: TRBJ2-5; d_gene: TRBD1; abundance: .; v_gene: TRBV28; CDR3aa: CASVDRARGETQYF; CDR3nt: TGTGCCAGCGTTGACAGGGCGCGTGGAGAGACCCAGTACTTC
j_gene: TRBJ1-6; d_gene: .; abundance: .; v_gene: TRBV28; CDR3aa: CASSIGPNSPLHF; CDR3nt: TGTGCCAGCAGTATCGGACCCAATTCACCCCTCCACTTT
j_gene: TRBJ1-5; d_gene: .; abundance: once; v_gene: TRBV7-3; CDR3aa: CASSIPGRWAYGQPQHF; CDR3nt: TGTGCCAGCAGCATTCCAGGGAGGTGGGCGTATGGTCAGCCCCAGCATTTT
j_gene: TRBJ1-6; d_gene: .; abundance: once; v_gene: TRBV4-1; CDR3aa: CASSQVEGRNSPLHF; CDR3nt: TGCGCCAGCAGCCAAGTCGAGGGTAGAAATTCACCCCTCCACTTT
j_gene: TRBJ2-7; d_gene: .; abundance: .; v_gene: TRBV7-3; CDR3aa: CASSLGPSYEQYF; CDR3nt: TGTGCCAGCAGCCTTGGCCCCTCCTACGAGCAGTACTTC
j_gene: TRBJ2-6; d_gene: .; abundance: .; v_gene: TRBV3-1/TRBV3-2; CDR3aa: CASSPQSGTGANVLTF; CDR3nt: TGTGCCAGCAGCCCGCAGTCCGGGACAGGGGCCAACGTCCTGACTTTC
j_gene: TRBJ2-5; d_gene: .; abundance: .; v_gene: TRBV5-1; CDR3aa: CASSPTQGRKGDQYF; CDR3nt: TGCGCCAGCAGCCCGACACAGGGCCGAAAAGGGGACCAGTACTTC
j_gene: TRBJ1-1; d_gene: TRBD1; abundance: .; v_gene: TRBV2; CDR3aa: CASSGQGRNTEAFF; CDR3nt: TGTGCCAGCAGTGGACAGGGCCGGAACACTGAAGCTTTCTTT
j_gene: TRBJ2-3; d_gene: TRBD2; abundance: .; v_gene: TRBV11-3; CDR3aa: CASIGGGSTDTQYF; CDR3nt: TGTGCCAGCATCGGGGGGGGGAGCACAGATACGCAGTATTTT
j_gene: TRBJ2-5; d_gene: .; abundance: .; v_gene: TRBV7-9; CDR3aa: CASRNTTGFKIQETQYF; CDR3nt: TGTGCCAGCAGAAATACAACAGGATTCAAAATCCAAGAGACCCAGTACTTC
j_gene: TRBJ2-3; d_gene: .; abundance: .; v_gene: TRBV11-3; CDR3aa: CASSIVADTQYF; CDR3nt: TGTGCCAGCAGCATAGTGGCAGATACGCAGTATTTT
j_gene: TRBJ2-7; d_gene: TRBD2; abundance: .; v_gene: TRBV27; CDR3aa: CASRSLAGGYEQYF; CDR3nt: TGTGCCAGCAGATCACTAGCGGGGGGCTACGAGCAGTACTTC
j_gene: TRBJ2-7; d_gene: .; abundance: .; v_gene: TRBV5-6; CDR3aa: CASSLEDIAYEQYF; CDR3nt: TGTGCCAGCAGCTTAGAGGACATAGCCTACGAGCAGTACTTC
j_gene: TRBJ2-7; d_gene: .; abundance: .; v_gene: TRBV6-5; CDR3aa: CASTFGGGGYEQYF; CDR3nt: TGTGCCAGCACCTTCGGAGGGGGAGGTTACGAGCAGTACTTC
j_gene: TRBJ2-5; d_gene: .; abundance: few; v_gene: TRBV6-5; CDR3aa: CASRRFVQETQYF; CDR3nt: TGTGCCAGCAGACGCTTTGTCCAAGAGACCCAGTACTTC
j_gene: TRBJ1-1; d_gene: .; abundance: .; v_gene: TRBV9; CDR3aa: CASSVAEPLNTEAFF; CDR3nt: TGTGCCAGCAGCGTAGCTGAACCGCTGAACACTGAAGCTTTCTTT
j_gene: TRBJ1-3; d_gene: .; abundance: .; v_gene: TRBV12-3/TRBV12-4; CDR3aa: CASSPGVGNTIYF; CDR3nt: TGTGCCAGCAGTCCAGGGGTTGGAAACACCATATATTTT
j_gene: TRBJ1-1; d_gene: .; abundance: .; v_gene: TRBV12-5; CDR3aa: CASGKEVGTEAFF; CDR3nt: TGTGCTAGTGGTAAAGAAGTTGGGACTGAAGCTTTCTTT
j_gene: TRBJ2-1; d_gene: .; abundance: .; v_gene: TRBV12-3/TRBV12-4; CDR3aa: CASSAHSGNEQFF; CDR3nt: TGTGCCAGCAGTGCCCATTCAGGCAATGAGCAGTTCTTC